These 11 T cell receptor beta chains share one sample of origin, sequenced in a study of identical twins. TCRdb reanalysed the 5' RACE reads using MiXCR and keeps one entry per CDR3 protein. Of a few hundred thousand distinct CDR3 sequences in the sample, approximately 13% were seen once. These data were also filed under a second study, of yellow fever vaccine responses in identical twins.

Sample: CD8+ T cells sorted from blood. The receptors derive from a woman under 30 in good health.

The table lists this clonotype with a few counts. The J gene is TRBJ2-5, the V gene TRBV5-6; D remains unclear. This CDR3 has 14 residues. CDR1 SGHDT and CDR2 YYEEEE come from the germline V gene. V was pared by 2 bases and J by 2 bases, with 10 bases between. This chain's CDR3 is CASSFGPLQETQYF. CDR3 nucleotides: TGTGCCAGCAGCTTCGGACCACTTCAAGAGACCCAGTACTTC. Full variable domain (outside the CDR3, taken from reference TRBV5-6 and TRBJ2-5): DAGVTQSPTHLIKTRGQQVTLRCSPKSGHDTVSWYQQALGQGPQFIFQYYEEEERQRGNFPDRFSGHQFPNYSSELNVNALLLGDSALYLCASSFGPLQETQYFGPGTRLLVL.

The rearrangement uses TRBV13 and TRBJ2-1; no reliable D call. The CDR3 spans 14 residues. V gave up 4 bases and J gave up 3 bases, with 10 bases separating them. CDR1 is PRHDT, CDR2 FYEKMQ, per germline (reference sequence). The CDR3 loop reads CASSSIDNYNEQFF. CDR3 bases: TGTGCCAGCAGCTCTATCGATAACTACAATGAGCAGTTCTTC.

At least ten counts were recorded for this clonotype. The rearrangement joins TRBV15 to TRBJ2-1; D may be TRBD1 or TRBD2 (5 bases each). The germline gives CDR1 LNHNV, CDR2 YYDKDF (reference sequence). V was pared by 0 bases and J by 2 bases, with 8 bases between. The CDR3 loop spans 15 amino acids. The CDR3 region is CATSRDRETYNEQFF. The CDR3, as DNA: TGTGCCACCAGCAGAGACAGGGAGACCTACAATGAGCAGTTCTTC.

CDR3 nucleotide sequence: TGTGCCACCAGTGATGGGGACTCAGGGTACAATGAGCAGTTCTTC. Translating it yields CATSDGDSGYNEQFF. This rearrangement joins TRBV24-1 to TRBJ2-1; TRBD2 might be the D (6 bases). V was clipped by 3 bases and J by 4 bases, with 12 bases between them. Per germline, CDR1 KGHDR and CDR2 SFDVKD. The CDR3 sequence is 15 residues long.

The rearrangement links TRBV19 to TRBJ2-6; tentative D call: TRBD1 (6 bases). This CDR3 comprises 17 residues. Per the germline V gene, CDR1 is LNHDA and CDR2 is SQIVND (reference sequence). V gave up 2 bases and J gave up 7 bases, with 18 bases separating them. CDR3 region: CASSILPGVIGANVLTF. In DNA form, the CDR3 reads TGTGCCAGTAGTATACTTCCAGGGGTAATTGGTGCCAACGTCCTGACTTTC.

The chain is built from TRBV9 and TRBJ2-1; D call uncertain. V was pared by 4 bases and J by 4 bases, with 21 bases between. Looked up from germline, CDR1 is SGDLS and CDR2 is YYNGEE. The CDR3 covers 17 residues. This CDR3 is CASSPQRASSPYNEQFF. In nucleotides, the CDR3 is TGTGCCAGCAGCCCCCAACGGGCTAGTAGCCCGTACAATGAGCAGTTCTTC.

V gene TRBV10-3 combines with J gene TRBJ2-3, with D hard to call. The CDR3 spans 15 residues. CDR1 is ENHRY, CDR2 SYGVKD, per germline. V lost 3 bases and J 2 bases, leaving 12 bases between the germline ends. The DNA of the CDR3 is TGTGCCATCAGTGACAGGTCTGCATCCACAGATACGCAGTATTTT. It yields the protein CAISDRSASTDTQYF.

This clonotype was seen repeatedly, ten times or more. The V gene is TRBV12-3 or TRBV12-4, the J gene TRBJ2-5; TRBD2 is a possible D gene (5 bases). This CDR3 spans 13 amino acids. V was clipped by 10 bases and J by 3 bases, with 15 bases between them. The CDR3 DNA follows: TGTGCCACCACTAGTCAATCGGAAGAGACCCAGTACTTC. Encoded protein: CATTSQSEETQYF.

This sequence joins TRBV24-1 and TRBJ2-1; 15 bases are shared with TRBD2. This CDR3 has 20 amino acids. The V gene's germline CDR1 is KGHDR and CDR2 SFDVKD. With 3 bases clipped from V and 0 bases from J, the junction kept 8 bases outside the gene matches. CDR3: CATSDPGLAGGKSSYNEQFF. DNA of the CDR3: TGTGCCACCAGTGATCCAGGACTAGCGGGAGGGAAGAGCTCCTACAATGAGCAGTTCTTC.

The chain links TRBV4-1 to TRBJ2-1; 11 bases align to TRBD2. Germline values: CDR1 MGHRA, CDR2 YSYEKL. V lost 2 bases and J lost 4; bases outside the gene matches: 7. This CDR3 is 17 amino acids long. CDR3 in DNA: TGCGCCAGCAGCCAAATCCCGGGACTAGCGGTGTACAATGAGCAGTTCTTC. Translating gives CASSQIPGLAVYNEQFF.

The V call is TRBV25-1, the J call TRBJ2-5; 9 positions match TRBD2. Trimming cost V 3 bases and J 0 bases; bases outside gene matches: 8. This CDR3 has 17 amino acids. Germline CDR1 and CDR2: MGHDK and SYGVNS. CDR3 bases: TGTGCCAGCAGTGATTTGCTAGCGGGACCGTACCAAGAGACCCAGTACTTC. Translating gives CASSDLLAGPYQETQYF.